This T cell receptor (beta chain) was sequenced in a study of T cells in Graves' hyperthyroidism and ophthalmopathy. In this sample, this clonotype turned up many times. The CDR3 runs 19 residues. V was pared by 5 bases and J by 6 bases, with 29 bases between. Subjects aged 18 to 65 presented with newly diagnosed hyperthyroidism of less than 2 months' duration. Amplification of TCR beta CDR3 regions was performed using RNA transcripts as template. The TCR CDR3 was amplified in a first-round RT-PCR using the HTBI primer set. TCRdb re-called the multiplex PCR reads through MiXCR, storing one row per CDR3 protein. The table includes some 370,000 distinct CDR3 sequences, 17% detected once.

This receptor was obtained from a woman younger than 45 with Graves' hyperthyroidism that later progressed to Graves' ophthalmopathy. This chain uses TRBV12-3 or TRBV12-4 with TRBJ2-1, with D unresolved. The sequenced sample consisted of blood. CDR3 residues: CASSTVGLRVSLQRNEQFF. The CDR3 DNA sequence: TGTGCCAGCAGTACGGTTGGGCTCCGGGTGTCCCTCCAGCGCAATGAGCAGTTCTTC.